This TCR beta chain was recovered during a study of response to subunit inactivated influenza vaccine. Of note for this clonotype: Its antigen is not identified.

Overall study results and limits: There was a suggestion from the authors that each seasonal influenza vaccination recruits few new T cells.

The V end was cut by 0 bases, the J end by 3 bases, with 10 bases between. Germline V gives CDR1 LGHDT, CDR2 YNNKEL (reference sequence). This CDR3 is built from 15 residues. TCRdb recomputed calls from the RT-PCR reads with MiXCR, one row per CDR3 protein. The sample yields roughly 650,000 distinct CDR3 sequences, 14% seen once. The receptor's source is a man in his forties or fifties who received an inactivated influenza vaccine. The chain couples TRBV3-1 to TRBJ2-3; tentatively, D is TRBD2 (5 bases). Source: PBMCs from blood, taken 14 to 15 days before vaccination. CDR3 protein: CASSQDGDRTDTQYF. CDR3 coding DNA: TGTGCCAGCAGCCAAGACGGGGATCGGACAGATACGCAGTATTTT.